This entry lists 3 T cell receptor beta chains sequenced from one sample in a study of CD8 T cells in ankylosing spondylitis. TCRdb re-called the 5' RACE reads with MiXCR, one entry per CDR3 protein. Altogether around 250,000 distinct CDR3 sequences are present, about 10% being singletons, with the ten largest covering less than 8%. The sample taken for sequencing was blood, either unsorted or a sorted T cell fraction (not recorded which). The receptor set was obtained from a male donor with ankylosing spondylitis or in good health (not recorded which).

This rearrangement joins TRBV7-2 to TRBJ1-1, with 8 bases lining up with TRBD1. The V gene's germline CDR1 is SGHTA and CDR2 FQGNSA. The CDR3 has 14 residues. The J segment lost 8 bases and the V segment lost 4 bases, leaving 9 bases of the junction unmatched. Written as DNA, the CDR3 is TGTGCCAGCAGCTCCAATCGACAGGGGAAGGAAGCTTTCTTT. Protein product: CASSSNRQGKEAFF.

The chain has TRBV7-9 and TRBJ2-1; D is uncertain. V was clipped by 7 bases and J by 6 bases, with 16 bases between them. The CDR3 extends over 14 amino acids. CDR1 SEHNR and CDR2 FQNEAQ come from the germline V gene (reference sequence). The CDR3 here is CASTSLASRNEQFF. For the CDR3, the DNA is TGTGCCAGCACCTCGCTGGCCTCTCGCAATGAGCAGTTCTTC.

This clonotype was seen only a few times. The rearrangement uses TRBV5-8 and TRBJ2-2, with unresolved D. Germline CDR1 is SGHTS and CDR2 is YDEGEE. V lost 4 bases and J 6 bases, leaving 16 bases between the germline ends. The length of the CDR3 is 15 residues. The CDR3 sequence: CASSLTGPWAGELFF. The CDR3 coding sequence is TGTGCCAGCAGCCTCACCGGGCCATGGGCCGGGGAGCTGTTTTTT. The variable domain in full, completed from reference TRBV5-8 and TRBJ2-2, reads EAGVTQSPTHLIKTRGQQATLRCSPISGHTSVYWYQQALGLGLQFLLWYDEGEERNRGNFPPRFSGRQFPNYSSELNVNALELEDSALYLCASSLTGPWAGELFFGEGSRLTVL.